The 18 T cell receptor beta chains in this list originate from one sample, sequenced in a study of T cells in Graves' hyperthyroidism and ophthalmopathy (dated by TCRdb to about 2019). The method was multiplex PCR. The run used an Illumina HiSeq 2000. TCR beta CDR3 regions were amplified from RNA transcripts. The first round of RT-PCR for the TCR CDR3 was performed with the HTBI primer set and the Qiagen OneStep RT-PCR kit. TCRdb reprocessed the public reads (quality trimming at Q25 with fastp, clone calling with MiXCR) and kept in-frame beta chains. All rows with the same CDR3 protein become a single entry with the most common DNA and genes. This sample lists around 400,000 distinct CDR3 sequences; roughly 15% were detected once. Around 20% of the sample goes to the ten largest clones. Material: blood. The receptors shown here come from a woman aged 55-69 years with Graves' ophthalmopathy.

This clonotype was seen many times. This rearrangement joins TRBV20-1 to TRBJ2-1; the match to TRBD2 covers 14 bases. CDR3 length: 15 residues. Per germline, CDR1 DFQATT and CDR2 SNEGSKA (reference sequence). The V segment lost 3 bases and the J segment 7 bases; nucleotides outside the gene matches: 5. CDR3 nucleotides: TGCAGTGCTAGCCCCCGGACTAGCGGGAGGAATGAGCAGTTCTTC. It yields the protein CSASPRTSGRNEQFF.

This clonotype was seen at least ten times. The gene calls are TRBV13 and TRBJ1-2; D might be TRBD1 (6 bases). V lost 5 bases to trimming and J lost 3 bases, with 13 bases between them. Germline loops: CDR1 PRHDT, CDR2 FYEKMQ (reference sequence). CDR3 size: 14 residues. The CDR3 sequence: CASSQGGTYYGYTF. The CDR3 DNA reads as TGTGCCAGCAGCCAAGGGGGGACTTACTATGGCTACACCTTC.

This clonotype was seen only a few times. CDR3 nucleotides: TGTGCCAGAGCGTGGGGGGAGCAGTTCTTC. It yields the protein CARAWGEQFF. The chain employs TRBV7-2 and TRBJ2-1; the D call may be TRBD1 or TRBD2 (5 bases each). Trimming cost V 9 bases and J 10 bases, with 10 bases left between them. CDR1 and CDR2 (germline): SGHTA, FQGNSA. The CDR3 runs 10 residues.

This clonotype was found many times. The chain has TRBV11-3 and TRBJ2-5; possibly TRBD2 for D (6 bases). V lost 5 bases and J lost 4, with 11 bases in between. Germline CDR1 and CDR2: SGHNT and YENEEA. This CDR3 comprises 13 residues. The CDR3 is CASSLQGGETQYF. For the CDR3, the DNA is TGTGCCAGCAGCCTGCAGGGAGGAGAGACCCAGTACTTC.

CDR3 sequence reads: CASSQSPGSADTDTQYF. CDR3 DNA: TGCGCCAGCAGCCAGTCACCAGGGAGTGCCGACACAGATACGCAGTATTTT. The rearrangement joins TRBV4-1 to TRBJ2-3; D could derive from TRBD1 or TRBD2 (5 bases each). The CDR3 runs to 17 residues. CDR1 and CDR2 (germline): MGHRA, YSYEKL. The ends were cut back, 3 bases at V and 2 bases at J, with 18 bases in the middle.

The genes are TRBV2 and TRBJ2-5; D gene uncertain. The V end lost 0 bases, the J end lost 0 bases, and 8 bases lay between the germline ends. This CDR3 has 15 amino acids. Germline assignment: CDR1 SNHLY and CDR2 FYNNEI. CDR3 nucleotide sequence: TGTGCCAGCAGTGAAGCAGCGCTGTACCAAGAGACCCAGTACTTC. Protein: CASSEAALYQETQYF.

This chain uses TRBV5-6 with TRBJ2-1; D might be TRBD2 (6 bases). V was shortened by 0 bases and J by 7 bases, with 20 bases between the two germline ends. Germline lookup yields CDR1 SGHDT and CDR2 YYEEEE. The CDR3 has 17 residues. CDR3 region: CASSLGRVPGAENEQFF. The CDR3 nucleotides read TGTGCCAGCAGCTTGGGTCGGGTTCCGGGAGCGGAAAATGAGCAGTTCTTC.

This clonotype was seen ten or more times. The chain has TRBV28 and TRBJ1-2; tentatively, D is TRBD1 (5 bases). Trimming left V 6 bases short and J 5 bases short, with 19 bases between. CDR3 length equals 15 residues. CDR1 is MDHEN and CDR2 is SYDVKM in the germline V gene. The CDR3 loop is CASSRDSPSFYGYTF. CDR3 DNA: TGTGCCAGCAGCAGAGACAGCCCGTCCTTTTATGGCTACACCTTC.

The table lists this clonotype with many counts. This rearrangement joins TRBV11-1 to TRBJ2-2; no reliable D call. This CDR3 contains 13 residues. The V end was cut by 5 bases, the J end by 7 bases, with 11 bases between. CDR1 SGHAT and CDR2 FQDESV come from the germline V gene (reference sequence). The CDR3 DNA reads TGTGCCAGCAGCCCGTCCGGGTTCGGGGAGCTGTTTTTT. It translates to CASSPSGFGELFF.

This sequence joins TRBV15 and TRBJ1-2; a weak D match, TRBD1 (6 bases). The CDR3 consists of 14 residues. The germline gives CDR1 LNHNV, CDR2 YYDKDF (reference sequence). The germline V and J ends were trimmed by 0 bases and 4 bases, with 9 bases remaining between them. The CDR3 DNA reads as TGTGCCACCAGCAGAGAGAACAGGGTCTATGGCTACACCTTC. This encodes CATSRENRVYGYTF.

This clonotype was recorded many times. The chain employs TRBV3-1 and TRBJ1-2; D might be TRBD1 (5 bases). The CDR3 covers 13 residues. V gave up 4 bases and J gave up 5 bases, with 11 bases separating them. Germline V gene sequence: CDR1 LGHDT, CDR2 YNNKEL (reference sequence). Written as DNA, the CDR3 is TGTGCCAGCAGCCCCTTCGGGGGGTATGGCTACACCTTC. Its protein product is CASSPFGGYGYTF.

The chain recombines TRBV5-1 with TRBJ2-5, with 8 bases fitting TRBD2. This CDR3 spans 14 amino acids. CDR1 is SGHRS and CDR2 is YFSETQ in the germline V gene. J was trimmed by 5 bases and V by 7 bases; bases with no gene match: 10. CDR3 amino acids: CASGRSGSRETQYF. CDR3 coding DNA: TGCGCCAGCGGTAGGAGCGGGAGTCGGGAGACCCAGTACTTC.

A few counts support this clonotype. V usage is TRBV5-8 and J usage is TRBJ1-1, with D maybe TRBD1 (5 bases). Trimming removed 4 bases from V and 6 bases from J, with 22 bases in between. This CDR3 spans 16 amino acids. Germline V lookup: CDR1 SGHTS, CDR2 YDEGEE. The CDR3 DNA reads as TGTGCCAGCAGCCTTGGGGGGTTGAGGGGATTGGCTGAAGCTTTCTTT. This translates into CASSLGGLRGLAEAFF.

This clonotype has only a few counts. A much larger clone sits a single nucleotide away, making a read error possible. V gene TRBV18 combines with J gene TRBJ1-1; D is undetermined. The CDR3 loop spans 13 amino acids. Germline V gene lookup returns CDR1 KGHSH and CDR2 LQKENI. The CDR3 DNA sequence: TGTGCCAGCTCACAGGGAAAGAACACTGAAGCTCTCTTT. Protein sequence: CASSQGKNTEALF.

This clonotype has ten or more counts. The chain joins TRBV6-6 to TRBJ2-5; D may be TRBD1 (5 bases). Germline V lookup: CDR1 MNHNY, CDR2 SVGAGI (reference sequence). This CDR3 region has 13 residues. V lost 0 bases and J 5 bases, leaving 7 bases between the germline ends. CDR3 region: CASSYSQGETQYF. The CDR3 coding sequence is TGTGCCAGCAGTTACTCGCAGGGCGAGACCCAGTACTTC.

The chain links TRBV7-2 to TRBJ2-1; possible D gene TRBD2, 6 bases. V was trimmed by 3 bases and J by 3 bases, leaving 15 bases between them. This CDR3 is built from 16 residues. Germline V gene lookup returns CDR1 SGHTA and CDR2 FQGNSA. This CDR3 reads CASSFPGGELYNEQFF. The CDR3 region has the DNA TGTGCCAGCAGCTTCCCTGGCGGGGAGCTCTACAATGAGCAGTTCTTC.

This chain joins TRBV19 and TRBJ1-2; D gene uncertain. The CDR3 spans 14 residues. The V gene's germline CDR1 is LNHDA and CDR2 SQIVND (reference sequence). Trimming took 1 base from V and 6 from J, leaving 12 bases between them. CDR3 in amino acids: CASSIGIAKNGYTF. The CDR3 region has the DNA TGTGCCAGTAGTATAGGGATAGCAAAGAATGGCTACACCTTC.

This clonotype was seen a handful of times. This could be a read error, since a much larger clone is one nucleotide away. The rearrangement uses TRBV2 and TRBJ1-2; D unclear. Germline assignment: CDR1 SNHLY and CDR2 FYNNEI. The length of the CDR3 is 13 residues. The CDR3 coding sequence is TGTGCCAGCGGTGAAGCGAGTAACTATGGCTACACCTTC. Residues: CASGEASNYGYTF. Full variable domain (rest looked up from reference TRBV2 and TRBJ1-2): EPEVTQTPSHQVTQMGQEVILRCVPISNHLYFYWYRQILGQKVEFLVSFYNNEISEKSEIFDDQFSVERPDGSNFTLKIRSTKLEDSAMYFCASGEASNYGYTFGSGTRLTVV.